Each of the 32 T cell receptor beta chains below was sequenced from the same sample in a study of blood T cells in healthy people across ages. The use of a sample-barcoded 5' primer and a J-beta primer mix characterized a second PCR of about 6 to 11 cycles. TCRdb re-called the 5' RACE reads through MiXCR, storing one row per CDR3 protein. The repertoire includes around 800,000 distinct CDR3 sequences, less than 80% of them detected once, and roughly 26% sits in the top ten. Sequencing input: blood. These receptors were collected from a man between 25 and 39 years old in good health.

This clonotype was recorded a few times. The chain is built from TRBV28 and TRBJ2-7; tentatively, D is TRBD1 (6 bases). The CDR3 has 12 residues. Germline loops: CDR1 MDHEN, CDR2 SYDVKM. The ends were cut back, 10 bases at V and 2 bases at J, with 12 bases in the middle. CDR3 sequence reads: CATGDTTYEQYF. For the CDR3, the DNA is TGTGCCACAGGGGACACGACCTACGAGCAGTACTTC. The full variable domain, completed using reference TRBV28 and TRBJ2-7, is DVKVTQSSRYLVKRTGEKVFLECVQDMDHENMFWYRQDPGLGLRLIYFSYDVKMKEKGDIPEGYSVSREKKERFSLILESASTNQTSMYLCATGDTTYEQYFGPGTRLTVT.

V is TRBV3-1 and J is TRBJ1-1; D unclear. The CDR3 runs 12 residues. The germline gives CDR1 LGHDT, CDR2 YNNKEL (reference sequence). Trimming took off 4 bases at V and 1 base at J, with 4 bases between the two ends. The CDR3 coding sequence is TGTGCCAGCAGCCGGGAGAACACTGAAGCTTTCTTT. Amino acids: CASSRENTEAFF. The entire variable domain, with the rest obtained from reference TRBV3-1 and TRBJ1-1, is as follows: DTAVSQTPKYLVTQMGNDKSIKCEQNLGHDTMYWYKQDSKKFLKIMFSYNNKELIINETVPNRFSPKSPDKAHLNLHINSLELGDSAVYFCASSRENTEAFFGQGTRLTVV.

The V call is TRBV12-3 or TRBV12-4, the J call TRBJ1-2; D is ambiguous. The CDR3 consists of 14 residues. V was pared by 2 bases and J by 3 bases, with 10 bases between. The chain's CDR3 is CASSLSPFDYGYTF. In nucleotides, the CDR3 is TGTGCCAGCAGTTTATCCCCCTTTGACTATGGCTACACCTTC.

The CDR3 bases are TGCAGCGTCCCGAAAGGGGGGCACAACACTGAAGCTTTCTTT. Protein product: CSVPKGGHNTEAFF. This sequence joins TRBV29-1 and TRBJ1-1; the D gene is possibly TRBD1 (6 bases). Germline CDR1 SQVTM, CDR2 ANQGSEA. With 6 bases removed from V and 2 bases from J, the gap between germline ends came to 16 bases. The CDR3 length is 14 residues.

J is TRBJ2-1 and V is TRBV7-2, with a possible D match to TRBD2 (6 bases). The CDR3 covers 14 residues. Germline CDR1 is SGHTA and CDR2 is FQGNSA. Trimming stripped 5 bases from V and 5 bases from J, with 13 bases between. The CDR3 sequence: CASSKPGLNNEQFF. For the CDR3, the DNA is TGTGCCAGCAGCAAACCGGGACTTAACAATGAGCAGTTCTTC.

This clonotype was observed a handful of times. V usage is TRBV25-1 and J usage is TRBJ2-3; 8 bases are shared with TRBD2. V shed 0 bases and J 2 bases; nucleotides not matched to a gene: 10. The germline gives CDR1 MGHDK, CDR2 SYGVNS. The CDR3 covers 18 residues. The CDR3 DNA follows: TGTGCCAGCAGTGAATATCCTCCGGAGCGGGGGCACACAGATACGCAGTATTTT. It translates to CASSEYPPERGHTDTQYF.

This clonotype was seen a few times. This sequence joins TRBV4-3 and TRBJ2-1; 9 bases align to TRBD1. V was clipped by 3 bases and J by 3 bases; unmatched bases: 3. Germline V gene lookup returns CDR1 LGHNA and CDR2 YSLEER. The CDR3 is made up of 15 amino acids. The CDR3 sequence is CASSQGQGYYNEQFF. The CDR3 nucleotides are TGCGCCAGCAGCCAGGGACAGGGATACTACAATGAGCAGTTCTTC.

Only a few counts were recorded for this clonotype. V and J are TRBV7-9 and TRBJ2-7; D gene ambiguous. V was clipped by 0 bases and J by 3 bases, with 9 bases between them. The germline gives CDR1 SEHNR, CDR2 FQNEAQ (reference sequence). The CDR3 covers 14 residues. The CDR3 protein is CASSLALWDYEQYF. The CDR3 coding sequence is TGTGCCAGCAGCTTAGCGCTTTGGGACTACGAGCAGTACTTC.

This clonotype was detected a few times. V and J are TRBV7-2 and TRBJ1-2, with TRBD1 identical over 7 bases. The CDR3 is made up of 14 amino acids. Germline CDR1 reads SGHTA; CDR2 reads FQGNSA. After removal of 5 bases from V and 3 bases from J, the junction contained 6 bases not matched to a gene. The CDR3 bases are TGTGCCAGCAGCCCTGATGGGACAGACTATGGCTACACCTTC. Translation gives CASSPDGTDYGYTF. The entire variable domain, with the rest obtained from reference TRBV7-2 and TRBJ1-2, is as follows: GAGVSQSPSNKVTEKGKDVELRCDPISGHTALYWYRQSLGQGLEFLIYFQGNSAPDKSGLPSDRFSAERTGGSVSTLTIQRTQQEDSAVYLCASSPDGTDYGYTFGSGTRLTVV.

This clonotype has only a few counts. The V gene is TRBV5-1, the J gene TRBJ2-5; TRBD2 matches at 7 bases. Per the germline V gene, CDR1 is SGHRS and CDR2 is YFSETQ. The V and J ends lost 3 bases and 5 bases, in that order; junction bases with no gene match: 7. The CDR3 has 14 amino acids. CDR3 region: CASSSGGSGETQYF. CDR3 coding DNA: TGCGCCAGCAGCTCCGGGGGGAGCGGCGAGACCCAGTACTTC.

In this sample, this clonotype turned up once. The chain links TRBV6-4 to TRBJ2-1; 8 bases align to TRBD1. Germline-derived CDR1 and CDR2 are MRHNA and SNTAGT. With V trimmed by 2 bases and J by 8 bases, 8 bases remained unmatched. This CDR3 has 15 amino acids. The CDR3 spells CASSDPDRATHEQFF. CDR3 sequence (DNA): TGTGCCAGCAGTGACCCGGACAGGGCAACGCATGAGCAGTTCTTC.

V gene TRBV6-2 or TRBV6-3 combines with J gene TRBJ2-7; D not certain. Trimming took 4 bases from V and 3 from J, leaving 7 bases between them. CDR3 length equals 12 residues. The V gene's germline CDR1 is MNHEY and CDR2 SVGEGT. The DNA for the CDR3 is TGTGCCAGCAGTTCTTTTTTCTACGAGCAGTACTTC. This sequence encodes CASSSFFYEQYF.

There are a few counts of this clonotype. The gene calls are TRBV28 and TRBJ2-7; TRBD1 matches 8 bases. Germline CDR1 is MDHEN and CDR2 is SYDVKM. J was trimmed by 4 bases and V by 4 bases; bases with no gene match: 6. This CDR3 spans 14 amino acids. CDR3 region: CASSSPGQVYEQYF. The CDR3 nucleotides read TGTGCCAGCAGTTCCCCGGGACAGGTATACGAGCAGTACTTC.

The CDR3 region is CASSHPDDSPLHF. Written as DNA, the CDR3 is TGTGCCAGCAGCCATCCCGACGATTCACCCCTCCACTTT. The chain uses TRBV4-2 and TRBJ1-6; no clear D. V was cut by 3 bases and J by 8 bases, with 8 bases left in between. The CDR3 has 13 amino acids. Germline V gene lookup returns CDR1 LGHNA and CDR2 YNFKEQ.

The chain joins TRBV29-1 to TRBJ2-5, with D perhaps TRBD2 (6 bases). The CDR3 is made up of 12 amino acids. V was shortened by 8 bases and J by 4 bases, with 14 bases between the two germline ends. Germline V gene sequence: CDR1 SQVTM, CDR2 ANQGSEA. The CDR3 nucleotides are TGCAGCTTGCTCGACGGGGGAGAGACCCAGTACTTC. Its protein is CSLLDGGETQYF.

On this clonotype: No DNA is shown, since the ends of the CDR3 on it are uncertain; the CDR3 is the one TCRdb lists. V gene TRBV12-3 or TRBV12-4 combines with J gene TRBJ2-1. Termini included, the CDR3 measures 13 amino acids. The CDR3 protein is CASSFGSGETQFF.

The CDR3, as DNA: TGTGCCAGCAGCCTCCCGCCGGGGGGGGACAATGAGCAGTTCTTC. It specifies CASSLPPGGDNEQFF. This rearrangement joins TRBV11-2 to TRBJ2-1; 8 nucleotides match TRBD2. Per germline, CDR1 SGHAT and CDR2 FQNNGV. This CDR3 is 15 amino acids long. J was trimmed by 5 bases and V by 5 bases; bases with no gene match: 8.

The chain uses TRBV5-1 and TRBJ2-1, with D possibly being TRBD2 (6 bases). CDR1 and CDR2 (germline): SGHRS, YFSETQ. The CDR3 length is 16 residues. Between the trimmed V and J ends, which lost 0 bases and 2 bases, there was a span of 12 bases. Here the CDR3 DNA reads TGCGCCAGCAGCTTGGCCCGGGCGGGGACCTACAATGAGCAGTTCTTC. Its translation is CASSLARAGTYNEQFF.

This clonotype came up a few times. The chain's CDR3 is CASSLWAGIKETQYF. In nucleotides, the CDR3 is TGTGCCAGCAGTTTATGGGCGGGCATTAAAGAGACCCAGTACTTC. This chain connects TRBV27 to TRBJ2-5; perhaps TRBD2 as D (5 bases). Germline V gene sequence: CDR1 MNHEY, CDR2 SMNVEV (reference sequence). Trimming removed 1 base from V and 3 bases from J, with 12 bases in between. The length of the CDR3 is 15 residues.

As for this clonotype: Possible read error: a much larger clone is one base away. V and J are TRBV4-3 and TRBJ2-1; 10 bases are a match to TRBD2. The CDR3 length is 19 residues. Looked up from germline, CDR1 is LGHNA and CDR2 is YSLEER. V lost 1 base, J lost 9 bases, and 18 bases stayed unmatched. The DNA for the CDR3 is TGCGCCAGCAGCCAAGCAGTGACCCTAACAGCGGGGGGGCCTAGTGAGCAGTTCTTC. Translation gives CASSQAVTLTAGGPSEQFF.

The chain combines TRBV7-3 with TRBJ2-2; no reliable D call. The V gene lost 0 bases and the J gene lost 0 bases, with 8 bases spanning the gap. The germline gives CDR1 SGHTA, CDR2 FQGTGA. The CDR3 is 16 residues long. As DNA, the CDR3 is TGTGCCAGCAGCTTAACGTCGCAGTCGAACACCGGGGAGCTGTTTTTT. It translates to CASSLTSQSNTGELFF.

Note on this clonotype: One junction end disagrees with the germline gene, perhaps due to a read error. The chain links TRBV6-5 to TRBJ2-4, with D perhaps assigned TRBD1 or TRBD2 (5 bases each). The V gene's germline CDR1 is MNHEY and CDR2 SVGAGI. The CDR3 is made up of 13 amino acids. CDR3 in DNA: TGTGCCAGCAGTGACTCGAGAGGGGATTACCGGTACTTC. Residues: CASSDSRGDYRYF.

Concerning this clonotype: With a much larger clone just one base away, this may be a read error. The genes are TRBV7-9 and TRBJ1-6; 7 nucleotides match TRBD1. Germline CDR1 SEHNR, CDR2 FQNEAQ (reference sequence). This CDR3 is built from 14 residues. With V trimmed by 5 bases and J by 7 bases, 5 bases remained unmatched. CDR3 DNA sequence: TGTGCCAGCAGCGTGGGACAGCTCAATTCACCCCTCCACTTT. Translation gives CASSVGQLNSPLHF.

This clonotype turned up a few times. V gene TRBV4-3 combines with J gene TRBJ1-5; D not resolved. V was cut by 1 base and J by 11 bases, with 12 bases left in between. Germline V lookup: CDR1 LGHNA, CDR2 YSLEER. This CDR3 region has 13 residues. CDR3 in amino acids: CASSQGRGFSQHF. The CDR3, as DNA: TGCGCCAGCAGCCAAGGTCGAGGGTTTTCCCAGCATTTT.

Of note for this clonotype: A read error may produce the germline difference seen at one junction end. The chain carries TRBV15 and TRBJ2-5; 10 bases map to TRBD2. Germline V gene lookup returns CDR1 LNHNV and CDR2 YYDKDF (reference sequence). This CDR3 comprises 17 residues. The CDR3 spells CATSSDTSGASQDTQYF. The CDR3 DNA sequence: TGTGCCACCAGCAGCGATACTAGCGGGGCTTCCCAAGATACCCAGTACTTC.

The sample holds many counts of this clonotype. The rearrangement uses TRBV7-3 and TRBJ2-2; maybe TRBD1 (6 bases). Trimming removed 5 bases from V and 1 base from J, with 14 bases in between. Per germline, CDR1 SGHTA and CDR2 FQGTGA. The CDR3 length is 16 residues. CDR3 bases: TGTGCCAGCAGCCCATCCGGGACACGGAACACCGGGGAGCTGTTTTTT. Translated: CASSPSGTRNTGELFF.

This clonotype was picked up a small number of times. The chain links TRBV6-5 to TRBJ2-5; D may be TRBD2 (5 bases). Germline V CDR1 and CDR2: MNHEY, SVGAGI. Trimming shortened V by 10 bases and J by 1 base, and 7 bases separated the two germline ends. The CDR3 spans 11 residues. The CDR3 DNA is TGTGCCACAGCGGCCCAAGAGACCCAGTACTTC. This encodes CATAAQETQYF.

The V and J genes are TRBV20-1 and TRBJ2-1, with 8 bases fitting TRBD1. Germline CDR1 DFQATT, CDR2 SNEGSKA (reference sequence). Germline trimming cut 0 bases from V and 6 bases from J; bases unmatched to any gene: 7. The CDR3 is 15 amino acids. As DNA, the CDR3 is TGCAGTGCTAGAGATTTGGTGGACAGGGCCAATGAGCAGTTCTTC. It specifies CSARDLVDRANEQFF.

The V and J genes are TRBV5-1 and TRBJ2-3; the D is unclear. Trimming removed 5 bases at V and 3 bases at J, with 16 bases between. CDR1 and CDR2 (germline): SGHRS, YFSETQ. The CDR3 is 15 amino acids. The CDR3 protein is CASRTPDSRTDTQYF. The CDR3 DNA reads as TGCGCCAGCAGGACGCCTGACTCGCGTACAGATACGCAGTATTTT.

This chain uses TRBV20-1 with TRBJ2-1; tentative D call: TRBD2 (5 bases). Germline CDR1 reads DFQATT; CDR2 reads SNEGSKA (reference sequence). Trimming took 2 bases from V and 4 from J, leaving 12 bases between them. This CDR3 comprises 14 residues. CDR3 bases: TGCAGTGCTAGACGAGGCGGGCTATACAATGAGCAGTTCTTC. Residues: CSARRGGLYNEQFF.

On this clonotype itself: One end of the junction is discordant with germline, which a read error may explain. The chain joins TRBV20-1 to TRBJ1-4, with D possibly TRBD1 on 5 matching bases. From germline, CDR1 is DFQATT and CDR2 SNEGSKA (reference sequence). CDR3 length equals 15 residues. As DNA, the CDR3 is TGCAGTGCTAGATCACCGGGACGGCTTAATGAAAAGCTGTTTTTT. Its translation is CSARSPGRLNEKLFF.

V and J are TRBV7-8 and TRBJ2-7, with D possibly being TRBD2 (5 bases). The J call is uncertain, as TRBJ2-5 better fits the DNA end. The germline V gene has CDR1 SGHVS and CDR2 FQNEAQ. CDR3 size: 16 residues. The CDR3 sequence is CASSLADSSESETQYF. The CDR3, as DNA: TGTGCCAGCAGCTTAGCGGACTCATCCGAGTCTGAGACCCAGTACTTC.